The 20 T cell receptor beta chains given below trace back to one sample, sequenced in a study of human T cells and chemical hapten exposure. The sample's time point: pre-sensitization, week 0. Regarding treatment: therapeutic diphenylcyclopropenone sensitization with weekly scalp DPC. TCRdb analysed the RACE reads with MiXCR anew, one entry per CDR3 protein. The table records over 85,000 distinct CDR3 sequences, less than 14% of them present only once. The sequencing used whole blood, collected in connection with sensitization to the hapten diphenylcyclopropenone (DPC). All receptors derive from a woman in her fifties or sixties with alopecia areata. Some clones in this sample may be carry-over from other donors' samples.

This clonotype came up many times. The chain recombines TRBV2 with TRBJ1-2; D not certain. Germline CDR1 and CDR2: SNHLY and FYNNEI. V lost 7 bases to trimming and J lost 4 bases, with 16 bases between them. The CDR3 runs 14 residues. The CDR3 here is CASIYPGELYGYTF. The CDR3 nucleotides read TGTGCCAGCATCTACCCGGGAGAGCTCTATGGCTACACCTTC. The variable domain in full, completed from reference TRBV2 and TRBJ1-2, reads EPEVTQTPSHQVTQMGQEVILRCVPISNHLYFYWYRQILGQKVEFLVSFYNNEISEKSEIFDDQFSVERPDGSNFTLKIRSTKLEDSAMYFCASIYPGELYGYTFGSGTRLTVV.

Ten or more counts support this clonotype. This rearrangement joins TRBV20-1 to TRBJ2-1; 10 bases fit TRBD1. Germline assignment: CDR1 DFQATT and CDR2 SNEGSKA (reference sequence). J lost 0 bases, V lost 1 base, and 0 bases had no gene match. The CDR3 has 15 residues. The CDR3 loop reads CSARGTGGSYNEQFF. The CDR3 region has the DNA TGCAGTGCTAGAGGGACAGGGGGCTCCTACAATGAGCAGTTCTTC.

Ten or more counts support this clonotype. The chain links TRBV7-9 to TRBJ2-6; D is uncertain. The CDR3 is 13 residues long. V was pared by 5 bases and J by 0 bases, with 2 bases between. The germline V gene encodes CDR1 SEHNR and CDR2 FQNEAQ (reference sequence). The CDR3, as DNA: TGTGCCAGCAGCCCCTCTGGGGCCAACGTCCTGACTTTC. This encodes CASSPSGANVLTF.

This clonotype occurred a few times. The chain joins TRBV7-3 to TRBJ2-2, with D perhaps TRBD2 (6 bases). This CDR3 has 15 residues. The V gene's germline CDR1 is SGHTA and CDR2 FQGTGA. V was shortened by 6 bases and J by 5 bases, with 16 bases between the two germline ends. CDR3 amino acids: CASSGRTTPTGELFF. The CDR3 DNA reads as TGTGCCAGCAGTGGGAGGACTACTCCTACCGGGGAGCTGTTTTTT.

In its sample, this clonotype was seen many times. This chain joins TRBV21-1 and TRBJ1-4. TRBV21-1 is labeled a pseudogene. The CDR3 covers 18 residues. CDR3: CASSAQDRRLTTNEKLFF. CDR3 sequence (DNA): TGTGCCAGCAGCGCCCAGGACCGCCGGTTAACAACTAATGAAAAACTGTTTTTT.

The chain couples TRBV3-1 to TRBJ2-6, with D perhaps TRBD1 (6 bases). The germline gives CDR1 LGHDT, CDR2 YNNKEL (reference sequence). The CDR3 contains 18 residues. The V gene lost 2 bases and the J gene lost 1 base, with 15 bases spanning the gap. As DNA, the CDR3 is TGTGCCAGCAGCCAAAGCTTCAGGGGAACATCTGGGGCCAACGTCCTGACTTTC. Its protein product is CASSQSFRGTSGANVLTF.

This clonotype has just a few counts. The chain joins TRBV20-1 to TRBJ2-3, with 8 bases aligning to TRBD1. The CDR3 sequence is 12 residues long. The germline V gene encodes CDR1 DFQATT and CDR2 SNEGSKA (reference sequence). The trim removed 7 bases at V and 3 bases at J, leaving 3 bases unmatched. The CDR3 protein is CSVTGATDTQYF. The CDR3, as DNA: TGCAGTGTGACAGGGGCGACAGATACGCAGTATTTT.

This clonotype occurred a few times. The CDR3 coding sequence is TGTGCCAGCAGTTACTCTCCGACAATCTACGAGCAGTACTTC. This codes for CASSYSPTIYEQYF. V gene TRBV6-5 combines with J gene TRBJ2-7; D remains ambiguous. CDR3 length: 14 amino acids. CDR1 and CDR2 (germline): MNHEY, SVGAGI. Trimming took 0 bases from V and 3 from J, leaving 9 bases between them.

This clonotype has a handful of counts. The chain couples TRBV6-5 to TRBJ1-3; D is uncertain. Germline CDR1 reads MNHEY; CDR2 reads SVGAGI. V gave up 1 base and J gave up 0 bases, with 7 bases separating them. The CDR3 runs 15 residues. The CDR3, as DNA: TGTGCCAGCAGTTACTTCGGGATCTCTGGAAACACCATATATTTT. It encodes CASSYFGISGNTIYF.

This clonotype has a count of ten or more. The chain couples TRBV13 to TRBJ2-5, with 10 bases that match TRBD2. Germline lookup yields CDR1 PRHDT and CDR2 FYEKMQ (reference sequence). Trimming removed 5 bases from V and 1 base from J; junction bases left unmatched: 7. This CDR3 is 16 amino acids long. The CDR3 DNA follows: TGTGCCAGCAGCCCCGGACTAGCGGCGGCCCAAGAGACCCAGTACTTC. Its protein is CASSPGLAAAQETQYF.

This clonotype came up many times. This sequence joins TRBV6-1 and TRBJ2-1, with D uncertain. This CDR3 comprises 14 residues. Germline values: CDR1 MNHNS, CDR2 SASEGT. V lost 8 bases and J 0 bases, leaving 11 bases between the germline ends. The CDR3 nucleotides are TGTGCCAGCCTCCCTCAGAGCTCCTACAATGAGCAGTTCTTC. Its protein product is CASLPQSSYNEQFF.

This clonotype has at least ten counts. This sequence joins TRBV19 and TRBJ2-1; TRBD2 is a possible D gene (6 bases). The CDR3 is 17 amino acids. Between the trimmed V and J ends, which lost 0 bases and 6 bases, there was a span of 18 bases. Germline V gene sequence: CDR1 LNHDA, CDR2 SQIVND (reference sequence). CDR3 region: CASSIEVGGPRGNEQFF. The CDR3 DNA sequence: TGTGCCAGTAGTATAGAGGTGGGCGGGCCGCGGGGCAATGAGCAGTTCTTC.

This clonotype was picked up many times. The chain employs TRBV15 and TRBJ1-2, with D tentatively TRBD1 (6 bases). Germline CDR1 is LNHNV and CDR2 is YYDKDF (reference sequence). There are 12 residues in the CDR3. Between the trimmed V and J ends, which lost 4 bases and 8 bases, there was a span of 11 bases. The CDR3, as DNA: TGTGCCACCAGCATGGGGGCTGACGGCTACACCTTC. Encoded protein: CATSMGADGYTF.

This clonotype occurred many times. The CDR3 is CASSSGTEYTEAFF. The CDR3 DNA reads as TGTGCCAGCAGTTCAGGGACAGAGTACACTGAAGCTTTCTTT. V is TRBV6-1 and J is TRBJ1-1; 7 nucleotides agree with TRBD1. Germline lookup yields CDR1 MNHNS and CDR2 SASEGT. The CDR3 is 14 residues long. Trimming at V came to 5 bases and at J to 3 bases, leaving 6 bases not matched to a gene.

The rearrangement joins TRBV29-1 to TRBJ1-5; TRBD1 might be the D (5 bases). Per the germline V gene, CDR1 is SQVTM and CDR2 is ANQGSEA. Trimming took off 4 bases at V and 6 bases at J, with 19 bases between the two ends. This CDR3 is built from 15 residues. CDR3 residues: CSVAGPGVGGQPQHF. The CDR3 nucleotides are TGCAGCGTTGCGGGGCCCGGAGTAGGCGGTCAGCCCCAGCATTTT.

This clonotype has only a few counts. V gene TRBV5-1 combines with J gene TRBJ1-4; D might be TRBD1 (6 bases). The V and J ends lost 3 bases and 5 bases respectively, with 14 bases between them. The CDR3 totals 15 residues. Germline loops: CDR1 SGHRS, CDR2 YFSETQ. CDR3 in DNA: TGCGCCAGCAGCTCCACCGGGACACCGAATGAAAAACTGTTTTTT. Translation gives CASSSTGTPNEKLFF.

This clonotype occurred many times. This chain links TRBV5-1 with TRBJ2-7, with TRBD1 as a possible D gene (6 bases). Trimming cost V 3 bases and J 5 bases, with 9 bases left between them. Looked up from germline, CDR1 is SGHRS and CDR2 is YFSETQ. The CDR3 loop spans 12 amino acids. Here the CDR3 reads CASSSQGNEQYF. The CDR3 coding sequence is TGCGCCAGCAGCTCACAGGGAAACGAGCAGTACTTC.

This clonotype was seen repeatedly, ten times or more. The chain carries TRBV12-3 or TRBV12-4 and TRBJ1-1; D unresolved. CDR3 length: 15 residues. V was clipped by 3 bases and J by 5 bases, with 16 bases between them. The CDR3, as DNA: TGTGCCAGCAGTTTTGGACCCTTACGAGGGACTGAAGCTTTCTTT. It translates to CASSFGPLRGTEAFF.

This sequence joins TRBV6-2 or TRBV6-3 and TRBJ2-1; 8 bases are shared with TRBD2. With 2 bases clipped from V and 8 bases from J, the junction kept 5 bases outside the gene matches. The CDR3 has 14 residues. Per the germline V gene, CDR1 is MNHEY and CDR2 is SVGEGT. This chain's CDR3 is CASSYDGGAYEQFF. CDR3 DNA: TGTGCCAGCAGTTACGACGGGGGGGCGTATGAGCAGTTCTTC.

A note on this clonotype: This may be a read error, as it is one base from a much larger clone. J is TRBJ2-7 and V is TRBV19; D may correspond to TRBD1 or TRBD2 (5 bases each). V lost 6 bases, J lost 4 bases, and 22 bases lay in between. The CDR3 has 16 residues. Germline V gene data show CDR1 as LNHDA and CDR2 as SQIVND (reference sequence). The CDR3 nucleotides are TGTGCCAGTAGCATCGCCCCAGGGACCACAGGTTACGAGCAGTACTTC. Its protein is CASSIAPGTTGYEQYF.